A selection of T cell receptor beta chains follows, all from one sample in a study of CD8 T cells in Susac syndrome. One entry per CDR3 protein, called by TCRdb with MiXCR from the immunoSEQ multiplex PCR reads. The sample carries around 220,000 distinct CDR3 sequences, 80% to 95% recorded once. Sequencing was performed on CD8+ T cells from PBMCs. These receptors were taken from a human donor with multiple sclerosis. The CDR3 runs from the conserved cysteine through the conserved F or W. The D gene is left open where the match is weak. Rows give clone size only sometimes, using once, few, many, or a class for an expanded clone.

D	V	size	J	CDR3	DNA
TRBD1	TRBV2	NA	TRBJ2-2	CASRDRGGTGELFF	TGTGCCAGCAGGGACAGGGGCGGCACCGGGGAGCTGTTTTTT
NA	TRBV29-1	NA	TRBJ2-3	CSGLLQDTQYF	TGCAGCGGGTTGCTTCAAGATACGCAGTATTTT
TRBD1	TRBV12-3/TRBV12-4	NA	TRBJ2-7	CASSPPGQGRVSRGQYF	TGTGCCAGCAGTCCGCCCGGACAGGGAAGGGTATCCCGGGGGCAGTACTTC
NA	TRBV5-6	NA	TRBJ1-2	CASSLDGANYGYTF	TGTGCCAGCAGCTTGGACGGGGCTAACTATGGCTACACCTTC
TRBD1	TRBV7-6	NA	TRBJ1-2	CASSLAIRLGAGGADGYTF	TGTGCCAGCAGCTTAGCGATTCGCTTAGGGGCAGGGGGCGCCGATGGCTACACCTTC
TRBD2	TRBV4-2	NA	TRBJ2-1	CASSPYPSGSYNEQFF	TGTGCCAGCAGCCCTTACCCTAGCGGGTCTTACAATGAGCAGTTCTTC
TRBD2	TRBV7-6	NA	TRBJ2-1	CASSHGLAGEQFF	TGTGCCAGCAGCCACGGACTAGCGGGAGAGCAGTTCTTC
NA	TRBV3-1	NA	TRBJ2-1	CASSQEAAYNEQFF	TGTGCCAGCAGCCAAGAAGCGGCCTACAATGAGCAGTTCTTC
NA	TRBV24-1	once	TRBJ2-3	CATSVSSGGVDTQYF	TGTGCCACCAGTGTGTCGTCCGGGGGAGTAGATACGCAGTATTTT
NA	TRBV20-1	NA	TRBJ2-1	CSARLEDYNEQFF	TGCAGTGCTAGGTTAGAGGACTACAATGAGCAGTTCTTC
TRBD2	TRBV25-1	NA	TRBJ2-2	CASSDLGLAGGTGELFF	TGTGCCAGCAGTGACCTCGGACTAGCGGGAGGAACCGGGGAGCTGTTTTTT
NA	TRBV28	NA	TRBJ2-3	CASSLLFTDTQYF	TGTGCCAGCAGTTTACTATTCACAGATACGCAGTATTTT
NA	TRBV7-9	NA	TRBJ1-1	CASSLASRNTEAFF	TGTGCCAGCAGCTTGGCTAGCAGAAACACTGAAGCTTTCTTT
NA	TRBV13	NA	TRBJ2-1	CASSSLSTYNEQFF	TGTGCCAGCAGCTCCCTCAGCACCTACAATGAGCAGTTCTTC
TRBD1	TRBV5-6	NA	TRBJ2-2	CASSEDADRANTGELFF	TGTGCCAGCAGCGAGGACGCTGACAGGGCGAACACCGGGGAGCTGTTTTTT
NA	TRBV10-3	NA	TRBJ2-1	CAISEGGQSNEQFF	TGTGCCATCAGTGAGGGGGGACAATCCAATGAGCAGTTCTTC
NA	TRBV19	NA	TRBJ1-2	CASSIGDLNGYTF	TGTGCCAGTAGTATCGGGGATCTTAATGGCTACACCTTC
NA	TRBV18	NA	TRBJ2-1	CASSPPEGNEQFF	TGTGCCAGCTCACCACCGGAAGGGAATGAGCAGTTCTTC
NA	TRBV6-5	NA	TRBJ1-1	CASSYSGFGPRETEAFF	TGTGCCAGCAGTTACTCGGGATTTGGACCAAGGGAGACTGAAGCTTTCTTT
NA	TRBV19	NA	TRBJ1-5	CASTPDGAQQPQHF	TGTGCCAGTACCCCCGATGGGGCCCAGCAGCCCCAGCATTTT
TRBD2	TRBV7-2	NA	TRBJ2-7	CASSLGLAEIYEQYF	TGTGCCAGCAGCTTAGGGCTAGCGGAAATATACGAGCAGTACTTC
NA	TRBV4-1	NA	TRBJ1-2	CASSQGSGLYGYTF	TGCGCCAGCAGCCAAGGGTCAGGGCTCTATGGCTACACCTTC
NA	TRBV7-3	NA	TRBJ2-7	CASSLTYGNSYEQYF	TGTGCCAGCAGCCTCACCTACGGGAATTCCTACGAGCAGTACTTC
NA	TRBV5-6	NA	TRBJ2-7	CASSLGVSSYEQYF	TGTGCCAGCAGCTTGGGCGTGAGCTCCTACGAGCAGTACTTC
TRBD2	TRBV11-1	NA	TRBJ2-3	CASSPYTMGLAGEDTQYF	TGTGCCAGCAGCCCTTACACAATGGGACTAGCGGGAGAAGATACGCAGTATTTT
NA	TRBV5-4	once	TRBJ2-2	CASSLGVGPGELFF	TGTGCCAGCAGCCTGGGAGTAGGCCCCGGGGAGCTGTTTTTT
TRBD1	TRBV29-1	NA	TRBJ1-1	CSVETGSGAFF	TGCAGCGTGGAGACAGGGTCGGGAGCTTTCTTT
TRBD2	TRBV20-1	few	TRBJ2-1	CSARGLAEQFF	TGCAGTGCTAGGGGACTAGCGGAGCAGTTCTTC
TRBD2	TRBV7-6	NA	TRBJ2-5	CASSLGGGLALETQYF	TGTGCCAGCAGCTTAGGGGGGGGACTAGCTTTGGAGACCCAGTACTTC
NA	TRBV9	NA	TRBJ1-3	CASSAYAHSGNTIYF	TGTGCCAGCAGCGCGTACGCCCACTCTGGAAACACCATATATTTT
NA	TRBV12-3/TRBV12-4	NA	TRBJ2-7	CASSLGQEVVEQYF	TGTGCCAGCAGTTTAGGCCAGGAGGTAGTTGAGCAGTACTTC
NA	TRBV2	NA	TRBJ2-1	CASSPPGGPHNEQFF	TGTGCCAGCTCCCCCCCCGGGGGGCCTCACAATGAGCAGTTCTTC
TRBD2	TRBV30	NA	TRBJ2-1	CAWSETSGGEQFF	TGTGCCTGGAGCGAGACTAGCGGGGGGGAGCAGTTCTTC
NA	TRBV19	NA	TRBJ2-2	CASSDYPGELFF	TGTGCCAGTAGCGACTACCCCGGGGAGCTGTTTTTT
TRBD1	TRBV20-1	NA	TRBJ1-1	CSARDLAGGVWTEAFF	TGCAGTGCTAGAGATCTGGCAGGGGGCGTGTGGACTGAAGCTTTCTTT
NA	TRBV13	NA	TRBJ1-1	CASSLVEFGNTEAFF	TGTGCCAGCAGCTTAGTTGAGTTCGGGAACACTGAAGCTTTCTTT
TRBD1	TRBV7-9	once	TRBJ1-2	CASSPNPAGTGIGYTF	TGTGCCAGCAGCCCGAACCCCGCCGGGACAGGGATTGGCTACACCTTC
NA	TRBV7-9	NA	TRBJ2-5	CASSPNPGTQETQYF	TGTGCCAGCAGCCCAAATCCGGGGACCCAAGAGACCCAGTACTTC
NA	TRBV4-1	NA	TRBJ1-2	CASSQQGWGYTF	TGCGCCAGCAGCCAACAGGGGTGGGGCTACACCTTC
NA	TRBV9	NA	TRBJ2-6	CASSITGSSGANVLTF	TGTGCCAGCAGCATTACAGGGAGCTCTGGGGCCAACGTCCTGACTTTC
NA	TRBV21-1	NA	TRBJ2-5	CASSKEGLAGGETQYF	TGTGCCAGCAGCAAAGAGGGACTAGCGGGAGGAGAGACCCAGTACTTC